The rows below give T cell receptor beta chains drawn from one sample of a study of cytomegalovirus exposure and HLA in healthy donors. Data came from immunoSEQ multiplex PCR; TCRdb stores just in-frame clones and leaves some out. Of about 180,000 clones in the sample, 65% to 85% were seen once. The sample taken for sequencing was PBMCs. The receptors were gathered from a girl aged 5-17 years in good health and CMV-seropositive. Both conserved end residues are part of each CDR3. The order of the fields is D gene, V gene, J gene, clone size, CDR3 DNA, CDR3 protein. A D gene is named only where the DNA matches it firmly. The size entry is marked missing in some rows and otherwise reads once, few, many or a size class.

d_call: NA; v_call: TRBV7-8; j_call: TRBJ1-1; clone_size: NA; cdr3_nt: TGTGCCAGCAGGGATAGGGGGGGGAGTGAAGCTTTCTTT; cdr3_aa: CASRDRGGSEAFF
d_call: TRBD2; v_call: TRBV9; j_call: TRBJ2-1; clone_size: NA; cdr3_nt: TGTGCCAGCAGCACAGGACTAGCAGAAGCTGAGCAGTTCTTC; cdr3_aa: CASSTGLAEAEQFF
d_call: NA; v_call: TRBV19; j_call: TRBJ2-3; clone_size: NA; cdr3_nt: TGTGCCAGTAGTATAGGGGCTAGCGAGACAGATACGCAGTATTTT; cdr3_aa: CASSIGASETDTQYF
d_call: NA; v_call: TRBV20-1; j_call: TRBJ2-3; clone_size: NA; cdr3_nt: TGCAGTGCTAGGCCTGAGGATACGCAGTATTTT; cdr3_aa: CSARPEDTQYF
d_call: NA; v_call: TRBV5-1; j_call: TRBJ2-2; clone_size: once; cdr3_nt: TGCGCCAGCAGCTCTGGGACGGAGCTGGGAGGATTGGGGGAGCTGTTTTTT; cdr3_aa: CASSSGTELGGLGELFF
d_call: TRBD2; v_call: TRBV7-9; j_call: TRBJ2-2; clone_size: NA; cdr3_nt: TGTGCCAGCAGCCTTACTAGCGGGCCGCCCGCCGGGGAGCTGTTTTTT; cdr3_aa: CASSLTSGPPAGELFF
d_call: NA; v_call: TRBV4-3; j_call: TRBJ2-7; clone_size: once; cdr3_nt: TGCGCCAGCAGCCAAGAACCGGGAACCGACTACGAGCAGTACTTC; cdr3_aa: CASSQEPGTDYEQYF
d_call: TRBD1; v_call: TRBV6-4; j_call: TRBJ1-2; clone_size: NA; cdr3_nt: TGTGCCAGCAGCCAGGGACAGGCCCTAGGGGACGGCTACACCTTC; cdr3_aa: CASSQGQALGDGYTF
d_call: TRBD1; v_call: TRBV27; j_call: TRBJ1-1; clone_size: NA; cdr3_nt: TGTGCCAGCAGCTTTAGAAACAGGGGGCTTATGCGGAACACTGAAGCTTTCTTT; cdr3_aa: CASSFRNRGLMRNTEAFF
d_call: TRBD1; v_call: TRBV7-2; j_call: TRBJ2-7; clone_size: NA; cdr3_nt: TGTGCCAGCAGCACCAACAGGGGTTACGAGCAGTACTTC; cdr3_aa: CASSTNRGYEQYF